The 23 T cell receptor beta chains presented below share a single source sample, sequenced in a study of blood T cell repertoires in COVID-19 (dated by TCRdb to about 2020). Libraries were built with the immunoSEQ multiplex PCR assay. Imported from immuneACCESS, the table was reduced by TCRdb to in-frame sequences with V and J called. These copies leave out some clones; in studies compared against another copy, an unresolved V gene accounts for under half, and the cause of the remainder is not known. The sample table lists 350,000 to 450,000 clones, 65% to 90% of them with a count of one. The ten largest clonotypes hold about 7% of the sample. The sequenced sample consisted of peripheral blood. The receptor set was obtained from an older woman with COVID-19, enrolled during active disease.

The rearrangement uses TRBV11-2 and TRBJ2-1; tentative D call: TRBD2 (5 bases). Per the germline V gene, CDR1 is SGHAT and CDR2 is FQNNGV. With 5 bases removed from V and 3 bases from J, the gap between germline ends came to 11 bases. The CDR3 is made up of 14 amino acids. CDR3 amino acids: CASSPEAGYNEQFF. For the CDR3, the DNA is TGTGCCAGCAGCCCGGAGGCCGGCTACAATGAGCAGTTCTTC.

The V and J genes are TRBV5-4 and TRBJ1-2; unclear D gene. The germline V and J ends were trimmed by 0 bases and 4 bases, with 13 bases remaining between them. The CDR3 loop spans 15 amino acids. Germline CDR1 reads SGHNT; CDR2 reads YYREEE (reference sequence). The CDR3: CASSLDGGAIYGYTF. The CDR3 bases are TGTGCCAGCAGCTTGGATGGCGGAGCGATCTATGGCTACACCTTC.

This chain connects TRBV3-1 (or the pseudogene TRBV3-2) to TRBJ1-3; maybe TRBD1 (6 bases). The CDR3 consists of 17 residues. With 0 bases removed from V and 4 bases from J, the gap between germline ends came to 16 bases. Germline assignment: CDR1 LGHDT and CDR2 YNNKEL (reference sequence). Here the CDR3 DNA reads TGTGCCAGCAGCCAAGAAATTGTTGGGGGCGCAGGAAACACCATATATTTT. It yields the protein CASSQEIVGGAGNTIYF.

This clone showed up just once. The rearrangement joins TRBV3-1 (or the pseudogene TRBV3-2) to TRBJ1-5, with TRBD1 identical over 10 bases. J lost 7 bases, V lost 1 base, and 4 bases had no gene match. This CDR3 region has 15 residues. Germline V gene lookup returns CDR1 LGHDT and CDR2 YNNKEL (reference sequence). CDR3 sequence: CASSQGGQGRQPQHF. CDR3 nucleotides: TGTGCCAGCAGCCAAGGGGGACAGGGGAGACAGCCCCAGCATTTT.

The chain recombines TRBV15 with TRBJ1-2; D gene uncertain. Trimming removed 0 bases at V and 7 bases at J, with 12 bases between. The germline CDR1 and CDR2 sequences are LNHNV and YYDKDF (reference sequence). The CDR3 has 14 residues. This CDR3 reads CATSRDRKGSGYTF. Here the CDR3 DNA reads TGTGCCACCAGCAGAGATCGGAAAGGGAGTGGCTACACCTTC.

This chain connects TRBV9 to TRBJ2-7; tentative D call: TRBD1 (6 bases). V was cut by 1 base and J by 2 bases, with 13 bases left in between. The CDR3 extends over 15 amino acids. Germline V gene sequence: CDR1 SGDLS, CDR2 YYNGEE. This CDR3 reads CASSVSGALTYEQYF. The CDR3 bases are TGTGCCAGCAGCGTATCAGGGGCGCTGACCTACGAGCAGTACTTC.

V usage is TRBV7-8 and J usage is TRBJ1-6; 7 nucleotides line up with TRBD1. V trimming: 4 bases; J trimming: 5 bases; junction bases outside the gene matches: 2. Germline CDR1 is SGHVS and CDR2 is FQNEAQ. There are 14 residues in the CDR3. The DNA of the CDR3 is TGTGCCAGCAGCTGGGACAGACATAATTCACCCCTCCACTTT. This codes for CASSWDRHNSPLHF.

The sample holds one count of this clone. CDR3 DNA sequence: TGTGCCAGCTCACCCATCAAAATAACCAGGGCTGGCACTGAAGCTTTCTTT. This gives the protein CASSPIKITRAGTEAFF. The chain links TRBV18 to TRBJ1-1, with D maybe TRBD1 (5 bases). The V and J ends lost 3 bases and 4 bases respectively, with 21 bases between them. Germline V CDR1 and CDR2: KGHSH, LQKENI. CDR3 size: 17 residues. Variable domain in full (rest from reference TRBV18 and TRBJ1-1): NAGVMQNPRHLVRRRGQEARLRCSPMKGHSHVYWYRQLPEEGLKFMVYLQKENIIDESGMPKERFSAEFPKEGPSILRIQQVVRGDSAAYFCASSPIKITRAGTEAFFGQGTRLTVV.

J is TRBJ1-2 and V is TRBV15; 8 bases line up with TRBD1. Germline V gives CDR1 LNHNV, CDR2 YYDKDF (reference sequence). V was clipped by 2 bases and J by 7 bases; unmatched bases: 6. The CDR3 has 14 residues. CDR3 amino acids: CATSRLRGQGGYTF. The CDR3 bases are TGTGCCACCAGCAGACTCAGGGGGCAGGGTGGCTACACCTTC.

This clone appeared once. The rearrangement joins TRBV7-2 to TRBJ2-7; D is perhaps TRBD2 (6 bases). Trimming shortened V by 5 bases and J by 5 bases, and 16 bases separated the two germline ends. Germline V gene data show CDR1 as SGHTA and CDR2 as FQGNSA. This CDR3 has 14 amino acids. CDR3 protein: CASSGRDRRNEQYF. The CDR3, as DNA: TGTGCCAGCAGCGGGCGGGACCGTCGAAACGAGCAGTACTTC.

The chain joins TRBV5-6 to TRBJ1-3; D is perhaps TRBD1 (5 bases). V was shortened by 0 bases and J by 2 bases, with 9 bases between the two germline ends. This CDR3 region has 15 residues. CDR1 and CDR2 from the germline V gene are SGHDT and YYEEEE. The CDR3 protein is CASSLAGGAGNTIYF. The CDR3 coding sequence is TGTGCCAGCAGCTTGGCCGGGGGGGCTGGAAACACCATATATTTT.

This chain uses TRBV21-1 with TRBJ2-7; the DNA was not used to check the table's D call, TRBD1. TRBV21-1 is a pseudogene segment. The CDR3 covers 23 residues. CDR3 residues: CASSKVRGQRIGDRIRRGYEQYF. The CDR3 DNA reads TGTGCCAGCAGCAAAGTTAGAGGCCAGAGGATCGGGGATAGGATCCGCAGGGGCTACGAGCAGTACTTC.

J is TRBJ1-6 and V is TRBV10-3; TRBD1 agrees at 7 bases. After removal of 1 base from V and 1 base from J, the junction contained 7 bases not matched to a gene. Germline lookup yields CDR1 ENHRY and CDR2 SYGVKD. The CDR3 runs 18 residues. The CDR3 sequence is CAISEWTGDYSYNSPLHF. In DNA, the CDR3 is TGTGCCATCAGTGAGTGGACAGGTGACTATTCCTATAATTCACCCCTCCACTTT.

The chain carries TRBV12-3 or TRBV12-4 and TRBJ1-1; D might be TRBD1 (6 bases). V dropped 4 bases and J dropped 8 bases, with 14 bases sitting between them. This CDR3 has 13 amino acids. The CDR3 sequence: CASSWKTGVEAFF. CDR3 nucleotide sequence: TGTGCCAGCAGTTGGAAGACAGGTGTCGAAGCTTTCTTT.

The chain is built from TRBV4-1 and TRBJ2-7; 8 positions match TRBD1. CDR3 length: 15 amino acids. Trimming cost V 0 bases and J 3 bases; bases outside gene matches: 4. Germline lookup yields CDR1 MGHRA and CDR2 YSYEKL. This CDR3 is CASSQDHGTGYEQYF. The CDR3 DNA reads as TGCGCCAGCAGCCAAGATCACGGGACAGGCTACGAGCAGTACTTC.

This chain links TRBV6-6 with TRBJ1-1; D ambiguous. The germline V gene encodes CDR1 MNHNY and CDR2 SVGAGI (reference sequence). The CDR3 has 12 residues. The V end was cut by 4 bases, the J end by 3 bases, with 6 bases between. The CDR3 DNA is TGTGCCAGCAGTTGGGCAGACACTGAAGCTTTCTTT. As protein: CASSWADTEAFF.

The V gene is TRBV4-2, the J gene TRBJ2-7; TRBD2 aligns across 7 bases. Trimming took 1 base from V and 1 from J; bases not matched to a gene: 4. The length of the CDR3 is 15 residues. Germline values: CDR1 LGHNA, CDR2 YNFKEQ. The CDR3 nucleotides are TGTGCCAGCAGCCAAGCGGGGGGTTTTTCCTACGAGCAGTACTTC. Protein: CASSQAGGFSYEQYF.

This chain links TRBV4-2 with TRBJ2-7; weak D call: TRBD2 (6 bases). V lost 4 bases, J lost 2 bases, and 12 bases lay in between. Germline lookup yields CDR1 LGHNA and CDR2 YNFKEQ. The CDR3 covers 14 residues. CDR3 DNA sequence: TGTGCCAGCAGCCTCGAAACGGGGGCCTACGAGCAGTACTTC. This gives the protein CASSLETGAYEQYF.

The chain joins TRBV15 to TRBJ2-7; 9 bases map to TRBD1. CDR3 length: 14 residues. V lost 3 bases and J lost 4; bases outside the gene matches: 4. Per germline, CDR1 LNHNV and CDR2 YYDKDF (reference sequence). The CDR3 reads CATSSGTGLYEQYF. In DNA form, the CDR3 reads TGTGCCACCAGCAGTGGGACAGGGCTGTACGAGCAGTACTTC. Together with reference TRBV15 and TRBJ2-7, the CDR3 gives the full variable domain: DAMVIQNPRYQVTQFGKPVTLSCSQTLNHNVMYWYQQKSSQAPKLLFHYYDKDFNNEADTPDNFQSRRPNTSFCFLDIRSPGLGDTAMYLCATSSGTGLYEQYFGPGTRLTVT.

V gene TRBV6-5 combines with J gene TRBJ2-5; D is perhaps TRBD2 (5 bases). CDR3 size: 15 residues. Between the trimmed V and J ends, which lost 7 bases and 1 base, there was a span of 16 bases. Germline V lookup: CDR1 MNHEY, CDR2 SVGAGI. CDR3 coding DNA: TGTGCCAGCAAGAGGGTAGACGCAGCCCAAGAGACCCAGTACTTC. As protein: CASKRVDAAQETQYF.

The chain combines TRBV19 with TRBJ2-7, with 10 positions matching TRBD1. CDR1 and CDR2 from the germline V gene are LNHDA and SQIVND (reference sequence). V lost 6 bases and J lost 3; bases outside the gene matches: 8. CDR3 length: 15 amino acids. The CDR3: CASSREGTGVYEQYF. CDR3 coding DNA: TGTGCCAGTAGCCGAGAGGGGACAGGGGTCTACGAGCAGTACTTC.

The chain employs TRBV4-3 and TRBJ2-6; the D gene is possibly TRBD1 (6 bases). The CDR3 has 16 residues. CDR1 LGHNA and CDR2 YSLEER come from the germline V gene. V dropped 0 bases and J dropped 3 bases, with 9 bases sitting between them. CDR3 sequence (DNA): TGCGCCAGCAGCCAAGAAAGGGGGTATGGGGCCAACGTCCTGACTTTC. Its protein product is CASSQERGYGANVLTF.

The chain recombines TRBV7-3 with TRBJ2-1; D uncertain. Germline values: CDR1 SGHTA, CDR2 FQGTGA. V was cut by 2 bases and J by 8 bases, with 13 bases left in between. The length of the CDR3 is 14 residues. This CDR3 is CASSLDPARDEQFF. CDR3 nucleotide sequence: TGTGCCAGCAGCTTAGACCCCGCTAGAGATGAGCAGTTCTTC.